This T cell receptor beta chain was obtained from a study of shared clonotypes between healthy human individuals. Turning to this clone: The antigen remains undetermined.

The V and J ends lost 6 bases and 3 bases respectively, with 12 bases between them. The CDR3 loop spans 13 amino acids. CDR1 and CDR2 (germline): MNHEY, SVGAGI. Sequenced by immunoSEQ multiplex PCR; TCRdb stores in-frame clones only, minus some. Among millions of clones, 90% to 95% were seen once, and the ten largest hold roughly 0.13%. Study results and caveats: Among the subsets, naive ones generally showed larger estimated richness than memory ones. A few donors had around 5% of their naive CD4 clonotypes in common. What rarefaction showed was incomplete sorted-subset sequencing despite large depth. Non-shared clonotypes had lower generation probabilities than clonotypes shared by all four sorted-subset donors.

The specimen sequenced was naive CD4+ T cells sorted from blood. Described subset: CD45RA+ positively selected. The TCR was taken from a man younger than 30 in good health. The rearrangement links TRBV6-5 to TRBJ2-7, with unresolved D. Here the CDR3 DNA reads TGTGCCAGCAGCCAAGGGTATTACTACGAGCAGTACTTC. This encodes CASSQGYYYEQYF.